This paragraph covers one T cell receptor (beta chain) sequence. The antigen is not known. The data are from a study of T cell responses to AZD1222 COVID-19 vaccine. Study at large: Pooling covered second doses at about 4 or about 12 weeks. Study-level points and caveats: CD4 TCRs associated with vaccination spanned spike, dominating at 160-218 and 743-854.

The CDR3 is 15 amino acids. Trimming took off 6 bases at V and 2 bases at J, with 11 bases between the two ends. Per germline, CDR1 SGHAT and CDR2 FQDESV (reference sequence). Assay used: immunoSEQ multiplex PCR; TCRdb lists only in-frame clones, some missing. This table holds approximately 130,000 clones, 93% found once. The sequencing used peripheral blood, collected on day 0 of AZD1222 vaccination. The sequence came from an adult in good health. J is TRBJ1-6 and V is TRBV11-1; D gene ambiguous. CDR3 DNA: TGTGCCAGCAGAAATGACAAGACCTATAATTCACCCCTCCACTTT. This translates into CASRNDKTYNSPLHF.